A selection of T cell receptor beta chains follows, all from one sample in a study of blood T cell repertoires in COVID-19. Profiling relied on immunoSEQ multiplex PCR, and the TCRdb table lists in-frame clones only, not all of them. The repertoire holds 30,000 or so clones, approximately 87% seen once, with about a quarter in the top ten. The sample comprised peripheral blood. These receptors all come from a human donor with active COVID-19. The donor label of this sample is uncertain. The CDR3 runs from the conserved cysteine through the conserved F or W. The order of the fields is D gene, J gene, V gene, clone size, CDR3 DNA, CDR3 protein. The D gene is left open where the match is weak. Not every row has a clone size; where given, it reads once, few, many or a size class.

>TRBD1|TRBJ2-1|TRBV19|NA
TGTGCCAGTACCAGGACAGGGTCCTACAATGAGCAGTTCTTC
CASTRTGSYNEQFF
>NA|TRBJ1-2|TRBV6-5|NA
TGTGCCAGCAGTTACTTCGGGGGTAACTATGGCTACACCTTC
CASSYFGGNYGYTF
>TRBD2|TRBJ2-3|TRBV3-1/TRBV3-2|few
TGTGCCAGCAGCCCCCTGGCGGGGGGCGGGCATACGCAGTATTTT
CASSPLAGGGHTQYF
>TRBD2|TRBJ2-1|TRBV4-1|NA
TGCGCCAGCAGCCAAGGGCTGGGGGGGAGCTCCTACAATGAGCAGTTCTTC
CASSQGLGGSSYNEQFF
>TRBD2|TRBJ2-1|TRBV24-1|NA
TGTGCCACCAGTGATTTGCCACTAGCGGGGGGTCCCTATATCTACAATGAGCAGTTCTTC
CATSDLPLAGGPYIYNEQFF
>TRBD1|TRBJ2-2|TRBV5-4|few
TGTGCCAGCAGCTTGGAGACAGGGATGGGTGCCGGGGAGCTGTTTTTT
CASSLETGMGAGELFF
>TRBD2|TRBJ2-3|TRBV29-1|few
TGCAGCGTCCTTAGCGGGGGGGCTTTTACGCAGTATTTT
CSVLSGGAFTQYF
>NA|TRBJ2-1|TRBV4-3|NA
TGCGCCAGCAGCCAAGATCTGGGGGCCAATGAGCAGTTCTTC
CASSQDLGANEQFF
>NA|TRBJ1-4|TRBV7-2|NA
TGTGCCAGCAGCTTTGGGGGGGCGGATGAAAAACTGTTTTTT
CASSFGGADEKLFF
>NA|TRBJ1-2|TRBV4-1|few
TGCGCCAGCAGCCAAGAGGGCATTTCCAACTATGGCTACACCTTC
CASSQEGISNYGYTF
>NA|TRBJ1-6|TRBV2|NA
TGTGCCAGCAGTGACGGCGACAGAAATTCACCCCTCCACTTT
CASSDGDRNSPLHF
>TRBD1|TRBJ2-3|TRBV27|NA
TGTGCCAGCAGCATTGACAGGGTTAGCACAGATACGCAGTATTTT
CASSIDRVSTDTQYF
>TRBD2|TRBJ2-1|TRBV28|NA
TGTGCCAGCAGTTTCGGACTAGCGGAGCAGTTCTTC
CASSFGLAEQFF
>TRBD2|TRBJ2-2|TRBV29-1|NA
TGCAGCGTCCGATCTGTGGCGGGAGGTATCGGGGAGCTGTTTTTT
CSVRSVAGGIGELFF
>NA|TRBJ1-2|TRBV6-6|once
TGTGCCAGCAGTTACTCTTTCGGGAATCCGGATGGCTACACCTTC
CASSYSFGNPDGYTF
>NA|TRBJ2-7|TRBV5-1|NA
TGCGCCAGCAGTCTCGGGGTAAACGAGCAGTACTTC
CASSLGVNEQYF